The 24 T cell receptor beta chains in this list originate from one sample, sequenced in a study of T-cell reconstitution after alpha-beta-depleted transplantation in children (dated by TCRdb to the mid-2010s). The sample's treatment or condition, from its label and the paper: allogeneic hematopoietic cell transplantation with graft depleted of TCRalphabeta T cells and CD19 B cells. Library prep was done by PCR. Instrument used: Illumina HiSeq 2500. To normalize quantification of the TCRbeta repertoire, the TCR libraries were built with molecular barcoding that relied on unique molecular identifiers. In-frame beta chains were kept once TCRdb had trimmed the public reads at Q25 with fastp and called clones with MiXCR. Records with the same CDR3 protein are collapsed into one entry carrying the most frequent genes and DNA. The sample includes around 230,000 distinct CDR3 sequences, with approximately 15% observed a single time. The ten largest make up about 41% of the sample.

Sequenced material: PBMCs, mostly from graft donor cells, taken 360 days after TCRalphabeta/CD19-depleted stem cell transplant. These receptors all come from a male patient aged 2-10 years who had a stem cell transplant for acute lymphoblastic leukemia, so the T cells may come from the graft donor.

In its sample, this clonotype was seen a few times. The chain has TRBV7-2 and TRBJ2-3, with 11 positions matching TRBD1. V trimming: 2 bases; J trimming: 3 bases; junction bases outside the gene matches: 7. This CDR3 has 17 amino acids. Germline values: CDR1 SGHTA, CDR2 FQGNSA. Here the CDR3 reads CASSLLRTGGYTDTQYF. The CDR3 DNA reads TGTGCCAGCAGCTTACTCAGGACAGGGGGCTATACAGATACGCAGTATTTT.

In this sample, this clonotype turned up a few times. V is TRBV15 and J is TRBJ2-5; 7 nucleotides agree with TRBD1. V trimming: 5 bases; J trimming: 5 bases; junction bases outside the gene matches: 8. The CDR3 is 14 residues long. The germline V gene encodes CDR1 LNHNV and CDR2 YYDKDF (reference sequence). The CDR3 region is CATSPRQGGETQYF. Here the CDR3 DNA reads TGTGCCACCAGCCCCCGACAGGGTGGGGAGACCCAGTACTTC.

This clonotype was seen only a few times. The chain combines TRBV20-1 with TRBJ1-3; D remains ambiguous. CDR1 is DFQATT, CDR2 SNEGSKA, per germline (reference sequence). The CDR3 contains 14 residues. The ends were cut back, 3 bases at V and 2 bases at J, with 11 bases in the middle. The CDR3 coding sequence is TGCAGTGCTAGTCTGGGGTCCCCTGGAAACACCATATATTTT. The encoded protein is CSASLGSPGNTIYF.

Only a few counts were recorded for this clonotype. The rearrangement links TRBV5-4 to TRBJ2-1; D might be TRBD1 or TRBD2, each matching 5 bases. The CDR3 runs 15 residues. With 0 bases removed from V and 8 bases from J, the gap between germline ends came to 15 bases. The germline gives CDR1 SGHNT, CDR2 YYREEE (reference sequence). The CDR3 nucleotides are TGTGCCAGCAGCTTGGGGGGCCTAGCCGTGGATGAGCAGTTCTTC. Translated, it gives CASSLGGLAVDEQFF. Together with reference TRBV5-4 and TRBJ2-1, the CDR3 gives the full variable domain: ETGVTQSPTHLIKTRGQQVTLRCSSQSGHNTVSWYQQALGQGPQFIFQYYREEENGRGNFPPRFSGLQFPNYSSELNVNALELDDSALYLCASSLGGLAVDEQFFGPGTRLTVL.

The chain is built from TRBV6-2 or TRBV6-3 and TRBJ1-1; D is undetermined. Trimming left V 9 bases short and J 1 base short, with 12 bases between. Germline CDR1 reads MNHEY; CDR2 reads SVGEGT. The CDR3 runs 13 residues. The CDR3 region is CASSQIPNTEAFF. In DNA form, the CDR3 reads TGTGCCAGTTCACAGATACCGAACACTGAAGCTTTCTTT.

In its sample, this clonotype was seen a few times. The chain uses TRBV12-3 or TRBV12-4 and TRBJ2-5; 7 bases map to TRBD1. Losses at the gene ends were 5 bases for V and 4 bases for J; bases not matched to a gene: 4. This CDR3 has 13 residues. This chain's CDR3 is CASSRTGVETQYF. CDR3 in DNA: TGTGCCAGCAGTCGTACAGGGGTAGAGACCCAGTACTTC.

The V and J genes are TRBV6-5 and TRBJ1-2; 7 bases align to TRBD1. The CDR3 runs to 14 residues. CDR1 and CDR2 from the germline V gene are MNHEY and SVGAGI. V gave up 0 bases and J gave up 9 bases; unmatched junction bases: 7. This CDR3 is CASSYSQGPGSYTF. The CDR3 bases are TGTGCCAGCAGTTACTCACAGGGGCCGGGGAGCTACACCTTC.

The table lists this clonotype with a few counts. The V gene is TRBV5-6, the J gene TRBJ1-2; 7 positions agree with TRBD1. The CDR3 totals 15 residues. With 0 bases clipped from V and 2 bases from J, the junction kept 4 bases outside the gene matches. CDR1 SGHDT and CDR2 YYEEEE come from the germline V gene. The CDR3 nucleotides read TGTGCCAGCAGCTTGGGACAGGGAAGAAACTATGGCTACACCTTC. It translates to CASSLGQGRNYGYTF.

The chain uses TRBV9 and TRBJ2-7; D may match TRBD1 or TRBD2 (5 bases each). The germline gives CDR1 SGDLS, CDR2 YYNGEE. V was pared by 2 bases and J by 5 bases, with 14 bases between. The CDR3 sequence is 14 residues long. The CDR3 region is CASSVDPGRDEQYF. CDR3 coding DNA: TGTGCCAGCAGCGTGGACCCGGGGCGGGACGAGCAGTACTTC.

This clonotype was detected ten times or more. V usage is TRBV24-1 and J usage is TRBJ2-7, with D possibly being TRBD2 (6 bases). The CDR3 contains 16 residues. V dropped 0 bases and J dropped 5 bases, with 16 bases sitting between them. CDR1 and CDR2 (germline): KGHDR, SFDVKD. CDR3 residues: CATSDLWWRGVHEQYF. The DNA of the CDR3 is TGTGCCACCAGTGATTTGTGGTGGCGGGGCGTCCACGAGCAGTACTTC.

This clonotype was detected only once. The V and J genes are TRBV29-1 and TRBJ2-7; the D is unclear. Trimming left V 6 bases short and J 2 bases short, with 17 bases between. The germline CDR1 and CDR2 sequences are SQVTM and ANQGSEA. The CDR3 has 14 residues. The CDR3 DNA sequence: TGCAGCGTCGGCGGAGTAACTGGGACCTACGAGCAGTACTTC. It is translated as CSVGGVTGTYEQYF.

This clonotype was counted a few times. The J gene is TRBJ1-1, the V gene TRBV5-1, with D perhaps matching TRBD1 (6 bases). Germline V lookup: CDR1 SGHRS, CDR2 YFSETQ. CDR3 size: 16 residues. V was clipped by 0 bases and J by 3 bases, with 15 bases between them. The CDR3, as DNA: TGCGCCAGCAGCTTGGGTAGGGGGGGGAAGGACACTGAAGCTTTCTTT. Protein product: CASSLGRGGKDTEAFF.

This clonotype was detected only a few times. The V call is TRBV5-1, the J call TRBJ2-5; 13 positions match TRBD2. V lost 3 bases to trimming and J lost 3 bases; unmatched junction nucleotides: 17. Germline assignment: CDR1 SGHRS and CDR2 YFSETQ. The CDR3 is 20 amino acids. The CDR3, as DNA: TGCGCCAGCAGCTACAGGAGACTAGCGGGGGGCCCCTCGGCCGAAGAGACCCAGTACTTC. This encodes CASSYRRLAGGPSAEETQYF.

The table lists this clonotype with a few counts. The V and J genes are TRBV5-1 and TRBJ2-1; no definite D call. The V end was cut by 3 bases, the J end by 5 bases, with 15 bases between. Germline CDR1 and CDR2: SGHRS and YFSETQ. This CDR3 region has 15 residues. DNA of the CDR3: TGCGCCAGCAGCTCACGGTTGGCCTCTGACAATGAGCAGTTCTTC. As protein: CASSSRLASDNEQFF. Using reference TRBV5-1 and TRBJ2-1 for the parts outside the CDR3, the full variable domain is KAGVTQTPRYLIKTRGQQVTLSCSPISGHRSVSWYQQTPGQGLQFLFEYFSETQRNKGNFPGRFSGRQFSNSRSEMNVSTLELGDSALYLCASSSRLASDNEQFFGPGTRLTVL.

The CDR3 reads CASSPLGTGDSYEQYF. The DNA of the CDR3 is TGTGCCAGCAGTCCCCTCGGGACAGGGGACTCCTACGAGCAGTACTTC. This chain connects TRBV12-3 or TRBV12-4 to TRBJ2-7; 10 bases match TRBD1. V dropped 5 bases and J dropped 0; count of bases not matched to a gene: 7. CDR3 size: 16 residues.

This clonotype was observed many times. CDR3 in amino acids: CASSTGAGGANEQFF. Here the CDR3 DNA reads TGTGCCAGCAGTACTGGAGCGGGGGGTGCGAATGAGCAGTTCTTC. The V call is TRBV12-3 or TRBV12-4, the J call TRBJ2-1; TRBD2 matches at 9 bases. Unmatched junction bases numbered 9, after V lost 5 bases and J lost 7 bases. The CDR3 loop spans 15 amino acids.

This clonotype was seen a handful of times. The chain recombines TRBV11-2 with TRBJ2-3; TRBD1 agrees at 9 bases. Trimming removed 6 bases from V and 0 bases from J; junction bases left unmatched: 7. This CDR3 is 16 amino acids long. Germline values: CDR1 SGHAT, CDR2 FQNNGV. The chain's CDR3 is CASRKPGQGSTDTQYF. In DNA form, the CDR3 reads TGTGCCAGCAGAAAACCGGGACAGGGAAGCACAGATACGCAGTATTTT.

The genes are TRBV7-2 and TRBJ2-3; D is uncertain. V lost 3 bases and J lost 0, with 10 bases in between. Germline V gene lookup returns CDR1 SGHTA and CDR2 FQGNSA. The CDR3 spans 15 residues. The CDR3 region is CASSFSSLSTDTQYF. CDR3 nucleotides: TGTGCCAGCAGCTTTTCTAGTTTAAGCACAGATACGCAGTATTTT.

V gene TRBV7-9 combines with J gene TRBJ2-7; maybe TRBD2 (7 bases). The CDR3 is made up of 16 amino acids. Trimming pared 5 bases from V and 7 bases from J, leaving 24 bases between. Germline CDR1 is SEHNR and CDR2 is FQNEAQ (reference sequence). The CDR3: CASSPGSGGAGGEQYF. DNA of the CDR3: TGTGCCAGCAGCCCTGGGTCGGGGGGCGCTGGGGGGGAGCAGTACTTC.

This clonotype was picked up a small number of times. This chain uses TRBV7-6 with TRBJ2-2; D perhaps matches TRBD1 (5 bases). This CDR3 contains 16 residues. Germline assignment: CDR1 SGHVS and CDR2 FNYEAQ. Trimming took off 3 bases at V and 6 bases at J, with 17 bases between the two ends. CDR3 sequence (DNA): TGTGCCAGCAGCTTCCCAGGGCTAGGTGCGGCCGGGGAGCTGTTTTTT. Encoded protein: CASSFPGLGAAGELFF. The whole variable domain, filled in from reference TRBV7-6 and TRBJ2-2, reads GAGVSQSPRYKVTKRGQDVALRCDPISGHVSLYWYRQALGQGPEFLTYFNYEAQQDKSGLPNDRFSAERPEGSISTLTIQRTEQRDSAMYRCASSFPGLGAAGELFFGEGSRLTVL.

This clonotype has more than one count but fewer than ten. The chain combines TRBV27 with TRBJ2-3; 7 bases are a match to TRBD1. The CDR3 has 12 amino acids. In germline, CDR1 is MNHEY, CDR2 SMNVEV (reference sequence). Unmatched junction bases numbered 5, after V lost 8 bases and J lost 6 bases. The chain's CDR3 is CASRRQGDTQYF. The DNA of the CDR3 is TGTGCCAGCCGCAGACAGGGCGATACGCAGTATTTT.

This clonotype was seen a handful of times. The CDR3 is CASSDQGVGQPQHF. The CDR3 coding sequence is TGCGCCAGCAGCGATCAGGGGGTCGGTCAGCCCCAGCATTTT. The J gene is TRBJ1-5, the V gene TRBV5-1; 7 bases agree with TRBD1. This CDR3 region has 14 residues. Germline V gene lookup returns CDR1 SGHRS and CDR2 YFSETQ. V lost 4 bases and J lost 6; bases outside the gene matches: 7.

The V call is TRBV6-6, the J call TRBJ1-5, with unresolved D. The CDR3 is 12 amino acids. V shed 2 bases and J shed 7 bases, with 6 bases lying between them. Per the germline V gene, CDR1 is MNHNY and CDR2 is SVGAGI (reference sequence). Here the CDR3 reads CASSYDPQPQHF. The CDR3 coding sequence is TGTGCCAGCAGTTACGATCCGCAGCCCCAGCATTTT.

The chain combines TRBV20-1 with TRBJ2-5; the D call may be TRBD1 or TRBD2 (5 bases each). This CDR3 has 13 amino acids. Per the germline V gene, CDR1 is DFQATT and CDR2 is SNEGSKA (reference sequence). Trimming removed 6 bases at V and 1 base at J, with 12 bases between. In nucleotides, the CDR3 is TGCAGTGCCCAATTCGGGGCCCAAGAGACCCAGTACTTC. Its translation is CSAQFGAQETQYF.